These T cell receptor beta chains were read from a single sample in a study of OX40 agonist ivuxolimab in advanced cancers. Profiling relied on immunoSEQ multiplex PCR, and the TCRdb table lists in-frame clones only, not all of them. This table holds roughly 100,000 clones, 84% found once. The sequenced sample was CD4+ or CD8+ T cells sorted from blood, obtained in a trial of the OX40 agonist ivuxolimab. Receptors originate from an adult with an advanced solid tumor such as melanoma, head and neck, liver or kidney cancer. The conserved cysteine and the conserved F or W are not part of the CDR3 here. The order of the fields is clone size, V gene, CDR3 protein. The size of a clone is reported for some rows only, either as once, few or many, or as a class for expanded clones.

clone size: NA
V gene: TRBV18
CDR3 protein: ASSATANTGELF

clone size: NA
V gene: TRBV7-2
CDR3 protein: ASSLRGLSNQPQH

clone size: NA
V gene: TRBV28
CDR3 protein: ASSFQGTARQNIQY

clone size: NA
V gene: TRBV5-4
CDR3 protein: ASSLGLAGANTQY

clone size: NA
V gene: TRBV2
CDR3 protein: ASSELQGFNSPLH

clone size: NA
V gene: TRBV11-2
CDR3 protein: ASSLAPGVGELF

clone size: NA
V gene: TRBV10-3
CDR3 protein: AISLSGGASYNEQF

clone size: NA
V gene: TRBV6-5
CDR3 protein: ASSYSGSLGGYT

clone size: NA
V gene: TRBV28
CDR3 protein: ASSLGGQVGTDTQY

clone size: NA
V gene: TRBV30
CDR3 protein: AWSVMARMNTEAF

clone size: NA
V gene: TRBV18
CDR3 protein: ASSRTGSEEKLF

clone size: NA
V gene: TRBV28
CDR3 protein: ASSFRANQPQH

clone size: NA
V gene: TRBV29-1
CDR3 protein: SVLGQVNTDTQY

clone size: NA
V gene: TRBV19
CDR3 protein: ASSIDRFNSPLH

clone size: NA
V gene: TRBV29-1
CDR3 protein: SVGLTGDSGYT

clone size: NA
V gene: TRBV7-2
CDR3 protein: ASSLELGGGYEQY

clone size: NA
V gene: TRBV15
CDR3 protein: ATSLGQETQY

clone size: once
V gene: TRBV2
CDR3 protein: ASSENVGGGN

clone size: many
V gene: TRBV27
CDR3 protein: ASTRQGPSPLH

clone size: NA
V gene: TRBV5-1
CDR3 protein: ASSLDGAAELF

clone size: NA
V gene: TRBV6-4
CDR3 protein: ASSDSRRGVQETQY

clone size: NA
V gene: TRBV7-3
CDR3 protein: ASSLSRGNEQF

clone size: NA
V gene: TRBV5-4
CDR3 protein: ASSLVFGYSYNEQF

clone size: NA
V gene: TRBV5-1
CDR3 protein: ASSRGLAGGETQY

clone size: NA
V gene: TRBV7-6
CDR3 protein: ASSPRAGTANTGELF

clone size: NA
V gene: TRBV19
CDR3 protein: ASSMGARNNQPQH

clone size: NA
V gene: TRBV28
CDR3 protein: ASTSLDEQY